This T cell receptor beta chain was sequenced for a study of blood T cell repertoires in COVID-19. At the level of the study: COVID-19 samples collected from the United States, Italy and Spain covered acute and convalescent phases. PBMCs, B-cell-depleted T cells, or T cells provided the cDNA or gDNA that made up the material.

In the original analysis: Quantification of nucleated cells was approximated via reference gene primer amplification. The method was immunoSEQ multiplex PCR; TCRdb's version includes in-frame clones alone and lacks a portion of them. V and J calls and clone size come straight from that table; D and trimming were deduced from the DNA. Among approximately 260,000 clones listed, approximately 91% were seen once. CDR3 size: 17 residues. Germline-derived CDR1 and CDR2 are SEHNR and FQNEAQ (reference sequence). V trimming: 4 bases; J trimming: 11 bases; junction bases outside the gene matches: 16. This sequence originates from a woman between 40 and 50 years old who had recovered from COVID-19. The gene calls are TRBV7-9 and TRBJ1-6; 8 bases line up with TRBD1. Sequencing input: peripheral blood. Here the CDR3 DNA reads TGTGCCAGCAGCTACAGCAGGGGGCGCGGGGGTTTGGCACCCCTCCACTTT. It specifies CASSYSRGRGGLAPLHF. The complete variable domain, with remaining parts taken from reference TRBV7-9 and TRBJ1-6, reads DTGVSQNPRHKITKRGQNVTFRCDPISEHNRLYWYRQTLGQGPEFLTYFQNEAQLEKSRLLSDRFSAERPKGSFSTLEIQRTEQGDSAMYLCASSYSRGRGGLAPLHFGNGTRLTVT.